This paragraph reports one T cell receptor beta chain. The germline V gene has CDR1 MNHEY and CDR2 SVGAGI. Trimming left V 5 bases short and J 4 bases short, with 12 bases between. The CDR3 runs 14 residues. Measured with immunoSEQ multiplex PCR; TCRdb has only the in-frame clones, and not every one. Seen here are 100,000 to 150,000 clones, about 88% observed once, and the top ten hold 2.4%. This entry comes from a study of blood T cell repertoires in COVID-19. The genes are TRBV6-5 and TRBJ1-5; the D gene is possibly TRBD1 (5 bases). Material: PBMCs or T cells enriched from blood (not recorded which). The clonotype originates from a man in his forties or fifties with acute COVID-19. As DNA, the CDR3 is TGTGCCAGCAGTCGGGACGGGGGGAATCAGCCCCAGCATTTT. Protein sequence: CASSRDGGNQPQHF.